These 19 T cell receptor beta chains came from one sample sequenced in a study of cytomegalovirus exposure and HLA in healthy donors. The PCR had 60 Vbeta and 13 Jbeta primers. Assay used: immunoSEQ multiplex PCR; TCRdb lists only in-frame clones, some missing. The sample comprises 200,000 to 300,000 clones, 84% of which are singletons, and 2% to 2.5% rests with the top ten. Sequenced sample: PBMCs. The receptor source for this set is a woman aged 40 to 49 in good health and CMV-seropositive.

This chain links TRBV7-8 with TRBJ2-7; 8 positions match TRBD1. Germline V CDR1 and CDR2: SGHVS, FQNEAQ. Losses at the gene ends were 4 bases for V and 1 base for J; bases not matched to a gene: 12. The CDR3 consists of 17 residues. The CDR3, as DNA: TGTGCCAGCAGCTCGATCTCCGGTGACAGGGGTTCCTACGAGCAGTACTTC. Translating gives CASSSISGDRGSYEQYF.

CDR3: CASSTTISGTGYGYTF. In DNA, the CDR3 is TGTGCCAGCAGTACCACCATCTCCGGGACAGGGTATGGCTACACCTTC. The V gene is TRBV9, the J gene TRBJ1-2; 9 bases agree with TRBD1. V lost 5 bases to trimming and J lost 5 bases; unmatched junction nucleotides: 13. CDR3 size: 16 residues. In germline, CDR1 is SGDLS, CDR2 YYNGEE.

The gene calls are TRBV7-9 and TRBJ1-2; D possibly corresponds to TRBD1 (5 bases). The germline V and J ends were trimmed by 1 base and 9 bases, with 9 bases remaining between them. CDR1 SEHNR and CDR2 FQNEAQ come from the germline V gene (reference sequence). CDR3 length: 12 residues. CDR3 in DNA: TGTGCCAGCAGCTTAGAGGAGGGGAGCTACACCTTC. This sequence encodes CASSLEEGSYTF.

Here the CDR3 reads CASSLQGEGTEAFF. The CDR3 nucleotides are TGCGCCAGCTCCCTACAAGGGGAGGGCACTGAAGCTTTCTTT. The chain has TRBV5-1 and TRBJ1-1; D may be TRBD1 (5 bases). Germline loops: CDR1 SGHRS, CDR2 YFSETQ. The CDR3 is made up of 14 amino acids. The germline V and J ends were trimmed by 7 bases and 4 bases, with 17 bases remaining between them.

The chain has TRBV7-9 and TRBJ1-5; D not resolved. Germline-derived CDR1 and CDR2 are SEHNR and FQNEAQ (reference sequence). CDR3 length: 15 amino acids. V was shortened by 1 base and J by 0 bases, with 7 bases between the two germline ends. The CDR3 is CASSLGAFSNQPQHF. The CDR3 bases are TGTGCCAGCAGCTTAGGGGCTTTTAGCAATCAGCCCCAGCATTTT. The full variable domain, in which reference TRBV7-9 and TRBJ1-5 provide the parts outside the CDR3, is DTGVSQNPRHKITKRGQNVTFRCDPISEHNRLYWYRQTLGQGPEFLTYFQNEAQLEKSRLLSDRFSAERPKGSFSTLEIQRTEQGDSAMYLCASSLGAFSNQPQHFGDGTRLSIL.

This clone was recorded once. The V gene is TRBV2, the J gene TRBJ1-1; D possibly corresponds to TRBD1 (5 bases). V shed 1 base and J shed 5 bases, with 14 bases lying between them. Germline V gene data show CDR1 as SNHLY and CDR2 as FYNNEI. The CDR3 is made up of 15 amino acids. CDR3 in amino acids: CASSEVVRVATEAFF. The CDR3 region has the DNA TGTGCCAGCAGTGAAGTCGTCAGGGTTGCTACTGAAGCTTTCTTT.

The chain couples TRBV7-9 to TRBJ2-3, with D unresolved. CDR1 SEHNR and CDR2 FQNEAQ come from the germline V gene (reference sequence). Trimming cost V 8 bases and J 6 bases, with 9 bases left between them. The CDR3 runs to 11 residues. In DNA form, the CDR3 reads TGTGCCAGCGAAAGACACGATACGCAGTATTTT. This encodes CASERHDTQYF.

The chain uses TRBV27 and TRBJ2-7, with 11 bases fitting TRBD2. Germline V lookup: CDR1 MNHEY, CDR2 SMNVEV (reference sequence). The CDR3 totals 15 residues. V dropped 4 bases and J dropped 4; count of bases not matched to a gene: 6. The CDR3 loop reads CASSSRGLAVYEQYF. As DNA, the CDR3 is TGTGCCAGCAGTTCCCGGGGACTAGCGGTATACGAGCAGTACTTC.

The table lists this clone with a count of one. The chain's CDR3 is CASSRGLNQPQHF. CDR3 DNA sequence: TGTGCCAGCAGTCGGGGACTCAATCAGCCCCAGCATTTT. The rearrangement joins TRBV7-9 to TRBJ1-5, with a possible D match to TRBD1 (5 bases). Germline lookup yields CDR1 SEHNR and CDR2 FQNEAQ (reference sequence). The V and J ends lost 6 bases and 3 bases respectively, with 9 bases between them. The CDR3 extends over 13 amino acids.

The rearrangement joins TRBV4-3 to TRBJ1-6; 7 nucleotides line up with TRBD1. The CDR3 has 17 amino acids. Germline CDR1 LGHNA, CDR2 YSLEER. V was pared by 0 bases and J by 4 bases, with 6 bases of the junction left unmatched. The CDR3 region is CASSQEVGDSYNSPLHF. The CDR3, as DNA: TGCGCCAGCAGCCAAGAGGTCGGGGACAGTTATAATTCACCCCTCCACTTT.

The V call is TRBV27, the J call TRBJ1-2, with 9 bases aligning to TRBD1. This CDR3 is 14 amino acids long. Trimming took 4 bases from V and 8 from J; bases not matched to a gene: 8. The germline V gene has CDR1 MNHEY and CDR2 SMNVEV (reference sequence). CDR3 residues: CASSSTDRGDGYTF. The DNA of the CDR3 is TGTGCCAGCAGTTCGACCGACAGGGGGGACGGCTACACCTTC.

The chain has TRBV29-1 and TRBJ2-5; D possibly corresponds to TRBD2 (6 bases). Trimming left V 4 bases short and J 2 bases short, with 8 bases between. The CDR3 spans 12 residues. Per the germline V gene, CDR1 is SQVTM and CDR2 is ANQGSEA. The CDR3 protein is CSVGGVQETQYF. Written as DNA, the CDR3 is TGCAGCGTTGGGGGGGTACAAGAGACCCAGTACTTC.

The CDR3 reads CASSIGTGGLYGYTF. The CDR3 DNA follows: TGTGCCAGCAGCATCGGGACAGGCGGGCTCTATGGCTACACCTTC. The rearrangement uses TRBV11-2 and TRBJ1-2, with 8 bases aligning to TRBD1. The V segment lost 5 bases and the J segment 4 bases; nucleotides outside the gene matches: 9. Germline lookup yields CDR1 SGHAT and CDR2 FQNNGV. The CDR3 has 15 amino acids.

The chain joins TRBV4-2 to TRBJ2-2, with D unresolved. Germline V CDR1 and CDR2: LGHNA, YNFKEQ. V gave up 4 bases and J gave up 5 bases, with 14 bases separating them. The CDR3 is 15 residues long. The CDR3 sequence is CASSPELRWTGELFF. The CDR3 DNA reads TGTGCCAGCAGCCCCGAGCTTAGATGGACCGGGGAGCTGTTTTTT.

The chain employs TRBV7-2 and TRBJ2-7, with TRBD2 identical over 7 bases. The CDR3 loop spans 14 amino acids. Germline V CDR1 and CDR2: SGHTA, FQGNSA. Trimming took 5 bases from V and 3 from J; bases not matched to a gene: 7. CDR3 in amino acids: CASSTGLGLYEQYF. The CDR3 DNA sequence: TGTGCCAGCAGCACTGGACTAGGACTCTACGAGCAGTACTTC.

The genes are TRBV18 and TRBJ2-1, with no clear D. This CDR3 spans 15 amino acids. The V gene's germline CDR1 is KGHSH and CDR2 LQKENI. V gave up 3 bases and J gave up 2 bases, with 11 bases separating them. The CDR3 region has the DNA TGTGCCAGCTCACCTCTCGGAGCCACCTACAATGAGCAGTTCTTC. Its protein product is CASSPLGATYNEQFF.

The CDR3 nucleotides read TGTGCCAGCAGGCGAACCGGGGAGAGCTCCTACGAGCAGTACTTC. It codes for CASRRTGESSYEQYF. The rearrangement links TRBV6-6 to TRBJ2-7; D possibly corresponds to TRBD2 (5 bases). V was shortened by 6 bases and J by 0 bases, with 15 bases between the two germline ends. Looked up from germline, CDR1 is MNHNY and CDR2 is SVGAGI (reference sequence). The CDR3 has 15 amino acids.

The gene calls are TRBV28 and TRBJ2-2; 15 nucleotides line up with TRBD2. The CDR3 is 17 amino acids. Looked up from germline, CDR1 is MDHEN and CDR2 is SYDVKM. Trimming removed 5 bases from V and 6 bases from J; junction bases left unmatched: 7. The CDR3 DNA reads as TGTGCCAGCAGTAGAGGACTAGCGGGAGGGCGGGCCGGGGAGCTGTTTTTT. This codes for CASSRGLAGGRAGELFF.

The chain combines TRBV6-4 with TRBJ2-2; perhaps TRBD2 as D (7 bases). Germline CDR1 is MRHNA and CDR2 is SNTAGT. The length of the CDR3 is 15 residues. V dropped 6 bases and J dropped 0 bases, with 11 bases sitting between them. The CDR3 nucleotides are TGTGCCAGCAGGAAGGGGGGGCCGAACACCGGGGAGCTGTTTTTT. It encodes CASRKGGPNTGELFF.